Presented here are 20 T cell receptor beta chains from one specimen sequenced in a study of T cell responses to AZD1222 COVID-19 vaccine. Clones were read by immunoSEQ multiplex PCR, and TCRdb kept only the in-frame ones, dropping some. Among roughly 13,000 clones listed, less than 85% were seen once. The starting material was peripheral blood, obtained 28 days after the second AZD1222 dose. The source of these receptors is an adult who received the AZD1222 COVID-19 vaccine.

CDR3 loop: CASRPGTAYGYTF. The CDR3 bases are TGTGCCAGCAGACCCGGGACAGCCTATGGCTACACCTTC. This sequence joins TRBV27 and TRBJ1-2; 7 bases align to TRBD1. Germline V CDR1 and CDR2: MNHEY, SMNVEV (reference sequence). This CDR3 region has 13 residues. J gave up 4 bases and V 6 bases, and 5 bases lay outside the gene matches.

The rearrangement joins TRBV18 to TRBJ1-3, with unresolved D. The length of the CDR3 is 15 residues. V was clipped by 2 bases and J by 4 bases, with 12 bases between them. CDR1 is KGHSH, CDR2 LQKENI, per germline. In DNA, the CDR3 is TGTGCCAGCTCACCAGATCTAGGGTTCGGAAACACCATATATTTT. Protein: CASSPDLGFGNTIYF.

This clone was counted only a few times. The CDR3 loop is CASSLGDPGYTF. In nucleotides, the CDR3 is TGTGCCAGCAGTCTGGGCGACCCTGGCTACACCTTC. V is TRBV12-3 or TRBV12-4 and J is TRBJ1-2; D call uncertain. The CDR3 has 12 residues. The V and J ends lost 5 bases and 7 bases respectively, with 11 bases between them.

This clone appeared once. The chain recombines TRBV3-1 (or the pseudogene TRBV3-2) with TRBJ2-5, with D unresolved. CDR3 length equals 16 residues. V was pared by 1 base and J by 0 bases, with 12 bases between. Per germline, CDR1 LGHDT and CDR2 YNNKEL (reference sequence). In nucleotides, the CDR3 is TGTGCCAGCAGCCAAGGGGCAGGATCGTACCAAGAGACCCAGTACTTC. Translating gives CASSQGAGSYQETQYF.

This chain connects TRBV12-3 or TRBV12-4 to TRBJ2-7; D uncertain. Trimming shortened V by 5 bases and J by 6 bases, and 14 bases separated the two germline ends. This CDR3 has 13 amino acids. The CDR3 DNA sequence: TGTGCCAGCAGTCTAGGACGGAGCCCCGAGCAGTACTTC. As protein: CASSLGRSPEQYF.

V gene TRBV19 combines with J gene TRBJ2-6; D gene uncertain. The CDR3 covers 15 residues. Germline assignment: CDR1 LNHDA and CDR2 SQIVND (reference sequence). V gave up 1 base and J gave up 0 bases, with 4 bases separating them. The CDR3 sequence: CASSIALSGANVLTF. The CDR3 DNA reads as TGTGCCAGTAGTATAGCCCTCTCTGGGGCCAACGTCCTGACTTTC.

In this sample, this clone turned up a few times. The CDR3: CASTPLGSVSEQYF. CDR3 nucleotides: TGCGCCAGTACCCCCCTTGGATCGGTCTCCGAGCAGTACTTC. The chain employs TRBV5-1 and TRBJ2-7; D remains ambiguous. The CDR3 covers 14 residues. V shed 8 bases and J shed 6 bases, with 21 bases lying between them. Germline CDR1 is SGHRS and CDR2 is YFSETQ.

This clone appeared once. The chain uses TRBV18 and TRBJ1-2, with 7 bases matching TRBD1. The germline V gene encodes CDR1 KGHSH and CDR2 LQKENI. This CDR3 comprises 13 residues. V trimming: 6 bases; J trimming: 3 bases; junction bases outside the gene matches: 4. CDR3 amino acids: CASSPGTDYGYTF. CDR3 DNA: TGTGCCAGCTCTCCCGGGACAGACTATGGCTACACCTTC.

The rearrangement uses TRBV5-6 and TRBJ1-2; 7 bases agree with TRBD1. Unmatched junction bases numbered 14, after V lost 7 bases and J lost 2 bases. There are 16 residues in the CDR3. Per the germline V gene, CDR1 is SGHDT and CDR2 is YYEEEE. The CDR3 coding sequence is TGTGCCAGCGACCGATTCCCAGCACAGGGGAACTATGGCTACACCTTC. Encoded protein: CASDRFPAQGNYGYTF.

The chain couples TRBV4-1 to TRBJ2-1; maybe TRBD2 (6 bases). V dropped 3 bases and J dropped 0 bases, with 15 bases sitting between them. Per the germline V gene, CDR1 is MGHRA and CDR2 is YSYEKL. CDR3 length: 17 residues. CDR3 sequence: CASSHPLEGGSYNEQFF. As DNA, the CDR3 is TGCGCCAGCAGCCACCCCCTGGAGGGAGGCTCCTACAATGAGCAGTTCTTC.

The CDR3 bases are TGTGCCAGCAGCCAAGGCAGGGGGCAAGATCAGCCCCAGCATTTT. Translation: CASSQGRGQDQPQHF. This chain connects TRBV3-1 (or the pseudogene TRBV3-2) to TRBJ1-5; TRBD1 aligns across 8 bases. The CDR3 spans 15 residues. Germline V gene lookup returns CDR1 LGHDT and CDR2 YNNKEL (reference sequence). The junction had 4 bases not matched to a gene; V was cut back by 1 base and J by 5 bases.

V usage is TRBV13 and J usage is TRBJ2-1; D remains ambiguous. Germline CDR1 PRHDT, CDR2 FYEKMQ (reference sequence). CDR3 length equals 12 residues. Deletions cut 3 bases from V and 8 bases from J, with 8 bases between. The CDR3, as DNA: TGTGCCAGCAGCTTGGTTGGGTATGAGCAGTTCTTC. This codes for CASSLVGYEQFF.

The V call is TRBV18, the J call TRBJ1-1, with D tentatively TRBD1 (6 bases). CDR1 and CDR2 from the germline V gene are KGHSH and LQKENI. This CDR3 comprises 15 residues. V lost 3 bases to trimming and J lost 0 bases, with 11 bases between them. The CDR3 region is CASSPLQGMNTEAFF. The CDR3 bases are TGTGCCAGCTCACCTCTACAGGGCATGAACACTGAAGCTTTCTTT.

The V gene is TRBV12-5, the J gene TRBJ2-2; D unresolved. The CDR3 consists of 13 residues. The germline CDR1 and CDR2 sequences are LGHNT and FRNRAP. With 7 bases removed from V and 6 bases from J, the gap between germline ends came to 12 bases. CDR3 loop: CASALLSPGELFF. The CDR3 DNA follows: TGTGCTAGTGCCCTCCTCAGCCCCGGGGAGCTGTTTTTT.

The J gene is TRBJ1-2, the V gene TRBV19, with D uncertain. The V and J ends lost 8 bases and 4 bases respectively, with 26 bases between them. The CDR3 length is 17 residues. Per germline, CDR1 LNHDA and CDR2 SQIVND (reference sequence). The CDR3 is CASLTQKNGETSYGYTF. DNA of the CDR3: TGTGCCAGTCTGACCCAAAAAAATGGCGAAACTTCCTATGGCTACACCTTC.

V and J are TRBV6-1 and TRBJ2-3; 7 bases fit TRBD1. Trimming at V came to 0 bases and at J to 4 bases, leaving 10 bases not matched to a gene. This CDR3 is 17 amino acids long. Germline V gives CDR1 MNHNS, CDR2 SASEGT. The CDR3 nucleotides read TGTGCCAGCAGTGAAGCGCAAGGGGGCAGATGGGCAGATACGCAGTATTTT. Its protein product is CASSEAQGGRWADTQYF.

Only one count was recorded for this clone. This sequence joins TRBV6-5 and TRBJ1-2; tentatively, D is TRBD1 (6 bases). V shed 6 bases and J shed 1 base, with 12 bases lying between them. Looked up from germline, CDR1 is MNHEY and CDR2 is SVGAGI. CDR3 length equals 14 residues. Here the CDR3 reads CASRGAGFNYGYTF. CDR3 sequence (DNA): TGTGCCAGCAGGGGGGCGGGGTTTAACTATGGCTACACCTTC.

The V gene is TRBV13, the J gene TRBJ1-6; D gene ambiguous. The CDR3 extends over 14 amino acids. Trimming cost V 0 bases and J 6 bases, with 6 bases left between them. Germline V gives CDR1 PRHDT, CDR2 FYEKMQ (reference sequence). The CDR3 loop is CASSLGQINSPLHF. The CDR3 DNA reads as TGTGCCAGCAGCTTAGGACAGATTAATTCACCCCTCCACTTT.

The chain links TRBV25-1 to TRBJ1-2; 7 positions agree with TRBD1. Germline V gene sequence: CDR1 MGHDK, CDR2 SYGVNS. J gave up 2 bases and V 7 bases, and 4 bases lay outside the gene matches. The CDR3 is 13 residues long. The CDR3 reads CASTTGVNYGYTF. CDR3 DNA sequence: TGTGCCAGCACTACAGGGGTCAACTATGGCTACACCTTC.

The V gene is TRBV19, the J gene TRBJ1-1; D remains ambiguous. The length of the CDR3 is 13 residues. Germline CDR1 and CDR2: LNHDA and SQIVND (reference sequence). The V end lost 3 bases, the J end lost 5 bases, and 10 bases lay between the germline ends. As DNA, the CDR3 is TGTGCCAGTAGTATCGTCCCTTTAACTGAAGCTTTCTTT. This codes for CASSIVPLTEAFF.